This entry lists 25 T cell receptor beta chains sequenced from one sample in a study of tumor-infiltrating lymphocytes in primary liver carcinoma. Unsorted whole blood served as the source of blood RNA, and germline DNA was extracted as well. Starting material of 450 to 500 ng total RNA yielded TCR beta cDNA via a constant-region primer. Construction of TCR beta libraries relied on three successive nested multiplex PCR rounds employing slightly modified ARM-PCR. Running 9 to 11 cycles apiece, the first two PCR rounds relied on TRBV1-TRBV30 forward primers together with a C-beta reverse primer. From the multiplex PCR reads, TCRdb called clonotypes with MiXCR, one entry per CDR3 protein. The sample gives almost 200,000 distinct CDR3 sequences, 65% of which show up once; roughly 7% is in the top ten. The specimen was peripheral blood. The receptors were sampled from a woman aged 55-75 years with primary liver carcinoma and hepatitis B virus infection.

The gene calls are TRBV29-1 and TRBJ2-1, with 10 bases fitting TRBD2. The germline V gene has CDR1 SQVTM and CDR2 ANQGSEA. CDR3 size: 15 residues. The V gene end was trimmed by 4 bases and the J gene end by 9 bases; junction bases not matched to a gene: 12. CDR3 amino acids: CSVGLLAGVTAEQFF. Written as DNA, the CDR3 is TGCAGCGTTGGCCTTCTAGCGGGGGTGACCGCTGAGCAGTTCTTC.

This clonotype has just one count. A read error may be the cause here, since a much bigger clone is one base away. Because the CDR3 is missing its conserved closing phenylalanine or tryptophan, this is likely a read error. The chain combines TRBV6-1 with TRBJ1-2, with 7 positions matching TRBD1. Germline-derived CDR1 and CDR2 are MNHNS and SASEGT. This CDR3 spans 16 amino acids. Trimming took 4 bases from V and 8 from J; bases not matched to a gene: 16. CDR3 DNA sequence: TGTGCCAGCAGTGCTCCGCACAGGGGTTTTTTCGACGGCTACACCTCC. This encodes CASSAPHRGFFDGYTS.

This clonotype was found many times. This chain joins TRBV14 and TRBJ2-7; TRBD2 aligns across 12 bases. From germline, CDR1 is SGHDN and CDR2 FVKESK. The J segment lost 6 bases and the V segment lost 4 bases, leaving 4 bases of the junction unmatched. The length of the CDR3 is 14 residues. The CDR3 protein is CASSPLAGGGEQYF. The CDR3 DNA sequence: TGTGCCAGCAGCCCACTAGCGGGAGGAGGCGAGCAGTACTTC.

As concerns this clonotype: Lacking the conserved final phenylalanine or tryptophan, this CDR3 likely reflects a read error. The rearrangement uses TRBV5-4 and TRBJ1-1; D perhaps matches TRBD1 (5 bases). Trimming took 4 bases from V and 1 from J, leaving 8 bases between them. The CDR3 length is 13 residues. The germline V gene encodes CDR1 SGHNT and CDR2 YYREEE (reference sequence). CDR3 DNA: TGTGCCAGCAGCGACAGCACGAACACTGAAGCTTTCTCT. This encodes CASSDSTNTEAFS.

A remark on this clonotype: Just one base apart from a much larger clone, this may be a read error. The V and J genes are TRBV7-9 and TRBJ2-1, with D possibly called TRBD1 or TRBD2 (5 bases each). Germline V gene data show CDR1 as SEHNR and CDR2 as FQNEAQ (reference sequence). The CDR3 consists of 14 residues. The CDR3 bases are TGTGTCAGCACCTATTGGGGGTGGAAGGATGAGCAGTTCTTC. Translation gives CVSTYWGWKDEQFF.

In regard to this clonotype: No conserved phenylalanine or tryptophan ends this CDR3, so it is likely a read error. The gene calls are TRBV4-1 and TRBJ2-6, with D possibly called TRBD1 or TRBD2 (5 bases each). The CDR3 consists of 17 residues. From germline, CDR1 is MGHRA and CDR2 YSYEKL. The CDR3 here is CASSQEGVGSGASVLTY. The CDR3 DNA follows: TGCGCCAGCAGCCAAGAGGGGGTGGGGTCTGGGGCCAGCGTCCTGACTTAC.

A remark on this clonotype: Its ends do not fully match the called genes, so a read error is possible. V gene TRBV7-9 combines with J gene TRBJ2-7, with 7 bases fitting TRBD2. CDR3 length equals 15 residues. Germline CDR1 SEHNR, CDR2 FQNEAQ (reference sequence). CDR3 amino acids: CASSLAGGSIYEQYF. The CDR3 region has the DNA TGTGCCAGCAGTTTAGCGGGCGGTTCTATCTACGAGCAGTACTTC.

As regards this clonotype: This sequence may be a read error, since a much larger clone differs from it by one base. This sequence joins TRBV6-5 and TRBJ2-3, with D tentatively TRBD1 (6 bases). The length of the CDR3 is 14 residues. Germline CDR1 reads MNHEY; CDR2 reads SVGAGI. V lost 6 bases and J 6 bases, leaving 16 bases between the germline ends. The CDR3: CASRPQGLRDTQYF. The DNA for the CDR3 is TGTGCCAGCAGGCCACAGGGTTTACGGGATACGCAGTATTTT.

The chain links TRBV24-1 to TRBJ2-3; 11 bases match TRBD1. Germline V gene data show CDR1 as KGHDR and CDR2 as SFDVKD. This CDR3 has 16 amino acids. With V trimmed by 3 bases and J by 4 bases, 5 bases remained unmatched. The CDR3 region has the DNA TGTGCCACCAGTGATATTTGGGGACAGGGGGCAGATACGCAGTATTTT. As protein: CATSDIWGQGADTQYF.

There are many counts of this clonotype. The chain carries TRBV6-5 and TRBJ2-5; D could derive from TRBD1 or TRBD2 (5 bases each). Germline assignment: CDR1 MNHEY and CDR2 SVGAGI. The germline V and J ends were trimmed by 6 bases and 4 bases, with 18 bases remaining between them. The length of the CDR3 is 15 residues. CDR3 in DNA: TGTGCCAGCAGGCAGGGACCTAAAGGCGGAGAGACCCAGTACTTC. This encodes CASRQGPKGGETQYF.

This chain joins TRBV5-1 and TRBJ2-7; 7 bases map to TRBD2. Per germline, CDR1 SGHRS and CDR2 YFSETQ. There are 15 residues in the CDR3. The V and J ends lost 0 bases and 4 bases, in that order; junction bases with no gene match: 7. DNA for the CDR3: TGCGCCAGCAGCTTGGCCGGTGGCGGGGGTTACGAGCAGTACTTC. Protein sequence: CASSLAGGGGYEQYF.

This clonotype was picked up many times. This sequence joins TRBV13 and TRBJ2-1; 8 nucleotides match TRBD2. The CDR3 has 16 residues. Germline V gene lookup returns CDR1 PRHDT and CDR2 FYEKMQ (reference sequence). V dropped 0 bases and J dropped 3; count of bases not matched to a gene: 4. The CDR3 protein is CASSLGWLAGYNEQFF. The CDR3 nucleotides read TGTGCCAGCAGCTTAGGTTGGCTAGCGGGCTACAATGAGCAGTTCTTC.

This clonotype was picked up many times. The V call is TRBV4-2, the J call TRBJ2-1, with TRBD2 matching over 8 bases. CDR3 length: 15 residues. CDR1 is LGHNA, CDR2 YNFKEQ, per germline. The V and J ends lost 1 base and 8 bases, in that order; junction bases with no gene match: 7. CDR3 loop: CASSQVRLASDEQFF. CDR3 DNA: TGTGCCAGCAGCCAAGTTAGACTAGCGAGTGATGAGCAGTTCTTC.

Note on this clonotype: A much larger clone sits a single nucleotide away, making a read error possible. The V gene is TRBV4-2, the J gene TRBJ1-4; TRBD1 is a possible D gene (6 bases). The germline CDR1 and CDR2 sequences are LGHNA and YNFKEQ. The CDR3 covers 16 residues. This CDR3 reads CTSSQDVTGLNEKLFF. CDR3 sequence (DNA): TGTACCAGCAGCCAAGATGTGACAGGTCTAAATGAAAAACTGTTTTTT.

In its sample, this clonotype was seen once. This may be a read error: a much more frequent sequence differs by one nucleotide. This sequence joins TRBV6-5 and TRBJ2-7; tentatively, D is TRBD1 (6 bases). Germline assignment: CDR1 MNHEY and CDR2 SVGAGI. This CDR3 comprises 14 residues. The V end was cut by 5 bases, the J end by 0 bases, with 11 bases between. The CDR3 DNA follows: TGTGCCAGCAGTATGGGACATCTCTCCTACGAGCAGTACTTC. Translated: CASSMGHLSYEQYF.

The chain carries TRBV12-3 or TRBV12-4 and TRBJ1-1, with D unclear. The CDR3 extends over 14 amino acids. Trimming took 4 bases from V and 1 from J, leaving 10 bases between them. In nucleotides, the CDR3 is TGTGCCAGCAGTTCATTACACCCGAACACTGAAGCTTTCTTT. This sequence encodes CASSSLHPNTEAFF.

The V and J genes are TRBV5-1 and TRBJ2-2; TRBD2 matches at 7 bases. The J segment lost 1 base and the V segment lost 4 bases, leaving 4 bases of the junction unmatched. Germline V gives CDR1 SGHRS, CDR2 YFSETQ. The CDR3 is 15 residues long. CDR3 in DNA: TGCGCCAGCAGCCCTAGCGGAAGGAACACCGGGGAGCTGTTTTTT. This gives the protein CASSPSGRNTGELFF.

A remark on this clonotype: A junction end diverges from the germline sequence, so it may reflect a read error. This sequence joins TRBV7-9 and TRBJ2-7; maybe TRBD1 (5 bases). Per germline, CDR1 SEHNR and CDR2 FQNEAQ (reference sequence). The length of the CDR3 is 14 residues. CDR3 sequence: CASTPRETSHEQYF. Written as DNA, the CDR3 is TGTGCCAGCACCCCCAGGGAAACCTCCCACGAGCAGTACTTC.

Regarding this clonotype: A much larger clonotype is one base distant, so this may be a read error. The final CDR3 position lacks the conserved phenylalanine or tryptophan, pointing to a likely read error. This chain connects TRBV14 to TRBJ2-1; 12 positions agree with TRBD2. V shed 5 bases and J 9 bases; nucleotides not matched to a gene: 14. In germline, CDR1 is SGHDN, CDR2 FVKESK. This CDR3 comprises 17 residues. DNA for the CDR3: TGTGCCAGCAGCGATCAACTAGCTAGCGGGAGGGCCCGTGAGCAGTTCATC. Translation gives CASSDQLASGRAREQFI.

A remark on this clonotype: This CDR3 fails to terminate in the conserved phenylalanine or tryptophan, so it likely reflects a read error. The limits of the CDR3 on the DNA are not certain, so only TCRdb's listed CDR3 is given. V gene TRBV30 combines with J gene TRBJ1-4; TRBD1, the table's D call, was not compared with the DNA. Per germline, CDR1 GTSNPN and CDR2 SVGIG (reference sequence). Termini included, the CDR3 measures 17 amino acids. The CDR3 sequence: CAWSPFSSGGRNEKLFL.

This clonotype was observed a handful of times. V is TRBV30 and J is TRBJ1-2; D remains ambiguous. Trimming took 2 bases from V and 5 from J, leaving 6 bases between them. This CDR3 comprises 11 residues. The germline CDR1 and CDR2 sequences are GTSNPN and SVGIG (reference sequence). CDR3 amino acids: CAWSFRYGYTF. The DNA for the CDR3 is TGTGCCTGGAGTTTTCGGTATGGCTACACCTTC.

Remarks on this clonotype: Given a much more abundant clone one base away, this may be a read error. The chain joins TRBV6-6 to TRBJ2-2, with 15 positions matching TRBD2. This CDR3 contains 18 residues. CDR1 is MNHNY, CDR2 SVGAGI, per germline (reference sequence). CDR3 protein: CTSSAGLAGGRNTGELFF. The DNA of the CDR3 is TGTACCAGCAGTGCGGGACTAGCGGGAGGAAGGAACACCGGGGAGCTGTTTTTT.

As to this clonotype: Since no conserved phenylalanine or tryptophan closes the CDR3, a read error is the likely cause. Because the CDR3's place on the DNA is in doubt, the DNA is left out and the CDR3 is given as listed by TCRdb. This sequence joins TRBV11-2 and TRBJ2-5; the table's D call, TRBD1, has no DNA check behind it. The germline V gene encodes CDR1 SGHAT and CDR2 FQNNGV. The CDR3 totals 14 residues, both ends included. The CDR3 region is CASSRGGGAETRYL.

In the case of this clonotype: At one end the junction does not follow the germline gene, possibly because of a read error. The chain links TRBV12-3 or TRBV12-4 to TRBJ1-1, with D possibly being TRBD1 (6 bases). The CDR3 extends over 13 amino acids. CDR3 in amino acids: CAGRRTENTEAFF. Written as DNA, the CDR3 is TGTGCCGGCAGAAGGACAGAGAACACTGAAGCTTTCTTT.

The chain uses TRBV4-1 and TRBJ2-3; D perhaps matches TRBD2 (6 bases). The germline V and J ends were trimmed by 0 bases and 2 bases, with 18 bases remaining between them. Germline V gives CDR1 MGHRA, CDR2 YSYEKL. The CDR3 loop spans 18 amino acids. The CDR3 loop is CASSQDQGLSRDTDTQYF. In nucleotides, the CDR3 is TGCGCCAGCAGCCAAGATCAGGGACTTAGCAGGGACACAGATACGCAGTATTTT.